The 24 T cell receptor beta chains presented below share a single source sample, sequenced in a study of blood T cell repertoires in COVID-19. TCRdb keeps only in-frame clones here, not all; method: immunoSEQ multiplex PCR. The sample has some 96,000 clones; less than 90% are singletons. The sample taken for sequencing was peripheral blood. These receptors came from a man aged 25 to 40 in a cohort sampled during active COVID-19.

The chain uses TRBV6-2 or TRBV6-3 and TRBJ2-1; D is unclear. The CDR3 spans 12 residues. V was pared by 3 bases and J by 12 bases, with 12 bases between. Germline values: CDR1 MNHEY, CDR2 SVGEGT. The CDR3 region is CASSYERPRQFF. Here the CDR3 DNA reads TGTGCCAGCAGTTATGAGCGCCCAAGGCAGTTCTTC.

The CDR3 loop is CASSPLGGGFGNQPQHF. In DNA, the CDR3 is TGCGCCAGCAGCCCCCTCGGGGGTGGTTTCGGCAATCAGCCCCAGCATTTT. This chain joins TRBV5-1 and TRBJ1-5; TRBD1 might be the D (5 bases). V was pared by 4 bases and J by 2 bases, with 19 bases between. From germline, CDR1 is SGHRS and CDR2 YFSETQ. CDR3 size: 17 residues.

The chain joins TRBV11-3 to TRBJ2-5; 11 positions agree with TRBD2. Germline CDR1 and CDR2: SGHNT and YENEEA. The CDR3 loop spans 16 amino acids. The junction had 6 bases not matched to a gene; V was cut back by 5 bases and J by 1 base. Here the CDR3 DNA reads TGTGCCAGCAGCGTAGGGACTAGCGGACTCCAAGAGACCCAGTACTTC. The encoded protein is CASSVGTSGLQETQYF.

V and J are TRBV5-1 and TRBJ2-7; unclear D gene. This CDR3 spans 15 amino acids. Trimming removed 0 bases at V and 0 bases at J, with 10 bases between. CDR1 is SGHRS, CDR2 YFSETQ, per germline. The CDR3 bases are TGCGCCAGCAGCTTGGGGGCCCCGTACTCCTACGAGCAGTACTTC. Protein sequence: CASSLGAPYSYEQYF.

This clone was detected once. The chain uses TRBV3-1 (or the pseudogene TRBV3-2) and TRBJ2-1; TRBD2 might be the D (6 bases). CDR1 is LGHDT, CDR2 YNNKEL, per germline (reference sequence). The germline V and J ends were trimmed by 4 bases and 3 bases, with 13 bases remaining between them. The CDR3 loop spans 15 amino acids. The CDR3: CASSPISGYYNEQFF. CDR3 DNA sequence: TGTGCCAGCAGCCCAATCAGCGGGTACTACAATGAGCAGTTCTTC.

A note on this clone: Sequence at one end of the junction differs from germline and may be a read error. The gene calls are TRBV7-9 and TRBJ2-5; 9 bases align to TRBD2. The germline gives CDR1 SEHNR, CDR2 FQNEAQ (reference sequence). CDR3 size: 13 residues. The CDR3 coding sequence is TGTGCCAGCAGGTTAGCGGGGGCAGAGACCCAGTACTTC. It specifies CASRLAGAETQYF.

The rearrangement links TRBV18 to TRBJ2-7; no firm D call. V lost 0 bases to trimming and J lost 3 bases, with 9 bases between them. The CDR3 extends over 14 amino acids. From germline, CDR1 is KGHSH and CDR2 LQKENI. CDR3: CASSPPAGYYEQYF. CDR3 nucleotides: TGTGCCAGCTCACCACCGGCAGGTTACTACGAGCAGTACTTC.

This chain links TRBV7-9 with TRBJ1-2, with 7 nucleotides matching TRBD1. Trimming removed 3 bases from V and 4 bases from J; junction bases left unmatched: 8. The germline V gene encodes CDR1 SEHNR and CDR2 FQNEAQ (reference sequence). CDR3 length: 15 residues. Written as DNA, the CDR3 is TGTGCCAGCAGCTTGACAGGGTCTGATGGCTATGGCTACACCTTC. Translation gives CASSLTGSDGYGYTF.

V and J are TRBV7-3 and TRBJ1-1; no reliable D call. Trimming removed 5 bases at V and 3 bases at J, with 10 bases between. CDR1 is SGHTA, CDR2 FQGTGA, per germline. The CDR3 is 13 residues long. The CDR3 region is CASSLYGDTEAFF. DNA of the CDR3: TGTGCCAGCAGCCTATACGGGGACACTGAAGCTTTCTTT.

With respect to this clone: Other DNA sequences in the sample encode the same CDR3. The DNA for the CDR3 is TGTGCCAGCTCACCACCGGGGCAGTCAAGCTACGAGCAGTACTTC. Residues: CASSPPGQSSYEQYF. The chain is built from TRBV18 and TRBJ2-7, with D possibly being TRBD1 (5 bases). The CDR3 is 15 residues long. The V end lost 0 bases, the J end lost 3 bases, and 12 bases lay between the germline ends. Germline lookup yields CDR1 KGHSH and CDR2 LQKENI.

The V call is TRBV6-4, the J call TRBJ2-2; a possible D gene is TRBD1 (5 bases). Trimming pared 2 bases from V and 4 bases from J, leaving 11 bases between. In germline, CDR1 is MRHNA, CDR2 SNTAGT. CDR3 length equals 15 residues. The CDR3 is CASSDAGLPTGELFF. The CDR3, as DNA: TGTGCCAGCAGTGACGCAGGGCTTCCCACCGGGGAGCTGTTTTTT.

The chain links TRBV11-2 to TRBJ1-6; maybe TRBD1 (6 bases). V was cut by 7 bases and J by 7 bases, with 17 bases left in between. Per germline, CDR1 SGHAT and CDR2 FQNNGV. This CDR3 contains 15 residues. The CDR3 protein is CASNLSGGGNSPLHF. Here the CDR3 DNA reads TGTGCCAGCAACCTGTCGGGGGGCGGGAATTCACCCCTCCACTTT. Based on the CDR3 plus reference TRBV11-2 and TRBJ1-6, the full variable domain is EAGVAQSPRYKIIEKRQSVAFWCNPISGHATLYWYQQILGQGPKLLIQFQNNGVVDDSQLPKDRFSAERLKGVDSTLKIQPAKLEDSAVYLCASNLSGGGNSPLHFGNGTRLTVT.

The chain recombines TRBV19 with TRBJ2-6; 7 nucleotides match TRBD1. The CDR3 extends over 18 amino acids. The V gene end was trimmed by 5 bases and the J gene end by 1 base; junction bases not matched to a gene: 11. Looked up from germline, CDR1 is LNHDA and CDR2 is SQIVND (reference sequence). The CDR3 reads CASSFRQGDGSGANVLTF. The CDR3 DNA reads TGTGCCAGTAGTTTTCGACAGGGCGATGGGTCTGGGGCCAACGTCCTGACTTTC.

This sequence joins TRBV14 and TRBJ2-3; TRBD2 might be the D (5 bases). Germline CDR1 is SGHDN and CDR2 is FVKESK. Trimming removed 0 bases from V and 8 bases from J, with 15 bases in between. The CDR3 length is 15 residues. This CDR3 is CASSQDLASLGTQYF. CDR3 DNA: TGTGCCAGCAGCCAAGATCTAGCCTCGTTAGGTACGCAGTATTTT. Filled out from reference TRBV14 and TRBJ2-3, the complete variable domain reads EAGVTQFPSHSVIEKGQTVTLRCDPISGHDNLYWYRRVMGKEIKFLLHFVKESKQDESGMPNNRFLAERTGGTYSTLKVQPAELEDSGVYFCASSQDLASLGTQYFGPGTRLTVL.

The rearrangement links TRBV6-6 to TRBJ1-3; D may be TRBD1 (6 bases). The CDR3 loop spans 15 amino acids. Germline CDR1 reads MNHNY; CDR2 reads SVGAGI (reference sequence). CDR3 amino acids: CAREVIQGGGNTIYF. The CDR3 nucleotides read TGTGCTCGCGAGGTGATACAGGGAGGGGGAAACACCATATATTTT.

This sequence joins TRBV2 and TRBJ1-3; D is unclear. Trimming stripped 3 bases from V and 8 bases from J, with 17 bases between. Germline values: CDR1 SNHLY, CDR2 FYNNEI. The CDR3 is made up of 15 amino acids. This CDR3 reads CASSDPGRGGDTIYF. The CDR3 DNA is TGTGCCAGCAGTGACCCGGGTCGGGGAGGAGACACCATATATTTT.

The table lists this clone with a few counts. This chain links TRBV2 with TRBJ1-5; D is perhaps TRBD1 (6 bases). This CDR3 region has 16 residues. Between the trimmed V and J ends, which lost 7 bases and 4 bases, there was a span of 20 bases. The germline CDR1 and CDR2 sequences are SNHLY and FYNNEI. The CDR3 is CASMRSRQGTNQPQHF. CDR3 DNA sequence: TGTGCCAGCATGAGAAGTAGGCAGGGGACAAATCAGCCCCAGCATTTT.

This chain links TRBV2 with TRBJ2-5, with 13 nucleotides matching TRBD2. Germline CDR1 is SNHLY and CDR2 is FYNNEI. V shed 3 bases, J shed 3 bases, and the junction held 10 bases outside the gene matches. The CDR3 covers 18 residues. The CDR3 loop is CASSDPRLAGGRKETQYF. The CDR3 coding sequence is TGTGCCAGCAGTGATCCCCGACTAGCGGGGGGCCGAAAAGAGACCCAGTACTTC.

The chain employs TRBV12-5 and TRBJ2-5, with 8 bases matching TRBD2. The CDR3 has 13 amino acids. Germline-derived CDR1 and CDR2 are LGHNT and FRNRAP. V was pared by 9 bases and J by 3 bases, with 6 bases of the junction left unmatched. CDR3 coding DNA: TGTGCTAGCGGGGGGGCCCGGGAAGAGACCCAGTACTTC. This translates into CASGGAREETQYF.

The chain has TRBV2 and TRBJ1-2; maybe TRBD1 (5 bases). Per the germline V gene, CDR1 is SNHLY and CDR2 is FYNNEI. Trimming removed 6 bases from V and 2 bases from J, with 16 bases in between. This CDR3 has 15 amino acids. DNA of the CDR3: TGTGCCAGCAGAGTGGGGTCAGGGATCAACTATGGCTACACCTTC. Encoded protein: CASRVGSGINYGYTF. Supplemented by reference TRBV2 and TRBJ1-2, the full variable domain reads EPEVTQTPSHQVTQMGQEVILRCVPISNHLYFYWYRQILGQKVEFLVSFYNNEISEKSEIFDDQFSVERPDGSNFTLKIRSTKLEDSAMYFCASRVGSGINYGYTFGSGTRLTVV.

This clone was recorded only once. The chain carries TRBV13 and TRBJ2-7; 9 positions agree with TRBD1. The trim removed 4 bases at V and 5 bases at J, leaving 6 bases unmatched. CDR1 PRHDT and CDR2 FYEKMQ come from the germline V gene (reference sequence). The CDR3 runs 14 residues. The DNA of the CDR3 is TGTGCCAGCAGCTCCCCGACAGGGGGAAACGAGCAGTACTTC. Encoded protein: CASSSPTGGNEQYF. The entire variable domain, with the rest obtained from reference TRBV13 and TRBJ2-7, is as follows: AAGVIQSPRHLIKEKRETATLKCYPIPRHDTVYWYQQGPGQDPQFLISFYEKMQSDKGSIPDRFSAQQFSDYHSELNMSSLELGDSALYFCASSSPTGGNEQYFGPGTRLTVT.

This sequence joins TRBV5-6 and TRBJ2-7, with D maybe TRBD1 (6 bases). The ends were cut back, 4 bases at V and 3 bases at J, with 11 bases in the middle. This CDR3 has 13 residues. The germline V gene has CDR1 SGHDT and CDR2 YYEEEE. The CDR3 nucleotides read TGTGCCAGCAGCCCACAGGGCCTCTACGAGCAGTACTTC. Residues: CASSPQGLYEQYF.

CDR3 amino acids: CASSRQEVRQPQHF. The CDR3 DNA reads as TGTGCCAGTAGTAGACAGGAGGTGCGGCAGCCCCAGCATTTT. The V and J genes are TRBV19 and TRBJ1-5; possible D gene TRBD1, 6 bases. V lost 4 bases and J 7 bases, leaving 14 bases between the germline ends. The V gene's germline CDR1 is LNHDA and CDR2 SQIVND (reference sequence). This CDR3 region has 14 residues.

The CDR3 region is CASSITSGGTSSTDTQYF. For the CDR3, the DNA is TGTGCCAGTAGTATAACTAGCGGGGGGACCTCTAGCACAGATACGCAGTATTTT. The V and J genes are TRBV19 and TRBJ2-3; 12 bases agree with TRBD2. The CDR3 runs to 18 residues. Germline assignment: CDR1 LNHDA and CDR2 SQIVND (reference sequence). J lost 0 bases, V lost 2 bases, and 6 bases had no gene match.